The 14 T cell receptor beta chains reported below all come from one sample, sequenced in a study of T cells in Graves' hyperthyroidism and ophthalmopathy. RNA transcripts yielded amplified TCR beta CDR3 regions. The HTBI primer set drove a first-round RT-PCR of the TCR CDR3. TCRdb reprocessed the multiplex PCR reads via MiXCR and lists one record per CDR3 protein. The sample lists 750,000 to 900,000 distinct CDR3 sequences; over 35% were seen once. Sequencing input: blood. The receptor source for this set is a man younger than 35 with Graves' hyperthyroidism.

This clonotype has more than one count but fewer than ten. The chain recombines TRBV25-1 with TRBJ1-1; perhaps TRBD1 as D (5 bases). Trimming shortened V by 6 bases and J by 3 bases, and 17 bases separated the two germline ends. The CDR3 runs 15 residues. Germline V CDR1 and CDR2: MGHDK, SYGVNS. CDR3 DNA: TGTGCCAGCAGCCAAGATGGGGGACCGGACACTGAAGCTTTCTTT. Its translation is CASSQDGGPDTEAFF.

V usage is TRBV24-1 and J usage is TRBJ1-5; D unclear. Germline lookup yields CDR1 KGHDR and CDR2 SFDVKD. The CDR3 contains 10 residues. The CDR3 coding sequence is TGTGCTAGTGACGGGCAGCCCCAGCATTTT. It codes for CASDGQPQHF.

The rearrangement joins TRBV29-1 to TRBJ1-2; D remains ambiguous. Trimming pared 4 bases from V and 0 bases from J, leaving 12 bases between. The CDR3 has 14 residues. CDR1 and CDR2 from the germline V gene are SQVTM and ANQGSEA. Here the CDR3 DNA reads TGCAGCGTTGGGGAACAGCGAGCTAACTATGGCTACACCTTC. Its translation: CSVGEQRANYGYTF.

A word on this clonotype: The CDR3 end shows no conserved phenylalanine or tryptophan, and so a read error is likely. J is TRBJ1-1 and V is TRBV10-3; D remains unclear. The CDR3 is 14 residues long. Germline assignment: CDR1 ENHRY and CDR2 SYGVKD. This CDR3 is CAISEPPVNTGAFL. The CDR3 nucleotides are TGTGCCATCAGTGAGCCTCCAGTTAACACTGGAGCTTTCCTT.

Ten or more counts support this clonotype. This chain connects TRBV7-9 to TRBJ2-7; 12 bases fit TRBD2. Germline V CDR1 and CDR2: SEHNR, FQNEAQ (reference sequence). Germline trimming cut 6 bases from V and 4 bases from J; bases unmatched to any gene: 7. The CDR3 has 15 residues. The CDR3 sequence: CASSPALAGGYEQYF. Written as DNA, the CDR3 is TGTGCCAGCAGTCCAGCTCTAGCGGGAGGGTACGAGCAGTACTTC.

This clonotype was seen many times. The chain employs TRBV19 and TRBJ1-6, with D possibly TRBD1 on 6 matching bases. V dropped 2 bases and J dropped 6 bases, with 8 bases sitting between them. This CDR3 region has 14 residues. CDR1 and CDR2 (germline): LNHDA, SQIVND (reference sequence). The CDR3 protein is CASSINRVNSPLHF. The CDR3 DNA follows: TGTGCCAGTAGTATAAACAGGGTTAATTCACCCCTCCACTTT.

In nucleotides, the CDR3 is TGTGCCAGCAGCGTCCCTAGCGGGGGGATGAACACCGGGGAGCTGTTTTTT. It codes for CASSVPSGGMNTGELFF. This sequence joins TRBV9 and TRBJ2-2; 11 bases match TRBD2. The CDR3 has 17 residues. V lost 2 bases to trimming and J lost 1 base; unmatched junction nucleotides: 4. Germline V gene sequence: CDR1 SGDLS, CDR2 YYNGEE.

V gene TRBV29-1 combines with J gene TRBJ2-7; D is possibly TRBD1 or TRBD2 (5 bases each). V dropped 6 bases and J dropped 6 bases, with 15 bases sitting between them. This CDR3 has 12 amino acids. Germline V CDR1 and CDR2: SQVTM, ANQGSEA. CDR3 loop: CSVGLGTSEQYF. The CDR3 DNA is TGCAGCGTCGGCCTTGGGACCTCCGAGCAGTACTTC.

This sequence joins TRBV7-9 and TRBJ2-2; no clear D gene. The CDR3 loop spans 15 amino acids. Germline values: CDR1 SEHNR, CDR2 FQNEAQ (reference sequence). Trimming removed 0 bases from V and 1 base from J, with 6 bases in between. The CDR3 DNA is TGTGCCAGCAGCTTAGCGGCCCAGAACACCGGGGAGCTGTTTTTT. Protein: CASSLAAQNTGELFF.

Ten or more counts support this clonotype. This sequence joins TRBV20-1 and TRBJ2-7; no definite D call. V was shortened by 4 bases and J by 3 bases, with 7 bases between the two germline ends. The CDR3 has 11 residues. Germline V gene sequence: CDR1 DFQATT, CDR2 SNEGSKA (reference sequence). The CDR3 sequence: CSATLDYEQYF. The CDR3, as DNA: TGCAGTGCTACCCTAGACTACGAGCAGTACTTC.

This clonotype was seen ten or more times. The CDR3, as DNA: TGTGCCAGCAGTGTTGACAGGGTAGATTCACCCCTCCACTTT. Translation: CASSVDRVDSPLHF. This rearrangement joins TRBV2 to TRBJ1-6, with TRBD1 matching over 7 bases. Germline CDR1 and CDR2: SNHLY and FYNNEI. Trimming removed 4 bases from V and 8 bases from J; junction bases left unmatched: 5. This CDR3 spans 14 amino acids. Using reference TRBV2 and TRBJ1-6 for the parts outside the CDR3, the full variable domain is EPEVTQTPSHQVTQMGQEVILRCVPISNHLYFYWYRQILGQKVEFLVSFYNNEISEKSEIFDDQFSVERPDGSNFTLKIRSTKLEDSAMYFCASSVDRVDSPLHFGNGTRLTVT.

This clonotype was recorded at least ten times. The chain combines TRBV10-3 with TRBJ1-1, with D perhaps matching TRBD1 (6 bases). The CDR3 has 14 residues. Trimming removed 6 bases at V and 3 bases at J, with 14 bases between. Germline CDR1 and CDR2: ENHRY and SYGVKD. CDR3 in DNA: TGTGCCATCAGGTTACAGGGAGCGGACACTGAAGCTTTCTTT. Its translation is CAIRLQGADTEAFF.

This clonotype was picked up many times. The V and J genes are TRBV2 and TRBJ1-1; no definite D call. CDR1 and CDR2 from the germline V gene are SNHLY and FYNNEI. The V and J ends lost 7 bases and 1 base respectively, with 10 bases between them. The CDR3 runs 13 residues. CDR3 amino acids: CASNREWNTEAFF. CDR3 coding DNA: TGTGCCAGCAACAGAGAATGGAACACTGAAGCTTTCTTT.

The rearrangement joins TRBV10-1 to TRBJ2-2, with 8 bases aligning to TRBD2. The V gene end was trimmed by 3 bases and the J gene end by 6 bases; junction bases not matched to a gene: 6. CDR1 is WNHNN, CDR2 SYGVQD, per germline (reference sequence). The length of the CDR3 is 15 residues. In DNA, the CDR3 is TGCGCCAGCAGTGACGGAGCGGGGGATGCCGGGGAGCTGTTTTTT. This encodes CASSDGAGDAGELFF.